This T cell receptor (beta chain) was recorded in a study of tumor-infiltrating lymphocytes in primary liver carcinoma. The researchers produced TCR beta cDNA from around 0.5 ug total RNA with a constant-region primer. Generation of the TCR beta libraries relied on three nested multiplex PCR rounds using slightly modified ARM-PCR. TRBV1-TRBV30 forward primers paired with a C-beta reverse primer drove the first two PCR rounds, roughly 9 cycles each. TCRdb itself ran the multiplex PCR reads through MiXCR, one entry per CDR3 protein. The sample lists about 100,000 distinct CDR3 sequences, around 73% occurring once. Concerning this clonotype itself: Its target is unknown.

This CDR3 is built from 18 residues. V was cut by 5 bases and J by 6 bases, with 28 bases left in between. Germline-derived CDR1 and CDR2 are SGHRS and YFSETQ. Co-extracting RNA and DNA was done with about 17-31 mg of unsorted bulk tissue as input. Every patient in the cohort had a primary liver carcinoma. That carcinoma was treated by surgical resection. The study's findings and limits: Among top clones, only about 7.5-25% appeared in all five tumor regions. Tumor-adjacent and tumor-blood pairs shared a smaller degree of overlap than tumor region pairs.

The receptor's source is a woman aged 60 to 75 with primary liver carcinoma and hepatitis B virus infection. Specimen: liver tumor tissue from sampling region 2. As to subset: tumor region T2, inferior pole. The genes are TRBV5-1 and TRBJ2-3; D possibly corresponds to TRBD2 (5 bases). The CDR3 coding sequence is TGCGCCAGCAGTCCTGGCGCTAGCTGGGCCCGACTCACTGATACGCAGTATTTT. This encodes CASSPGASWARLTDTQYF.